What follows are 2 T cell receptor beta chains derived from one specimen sequenced in a study of T cell clonotyping in hematopoietic cell transplantation. The repertoire was sequenced with immunoSEQ multiplex PCR; TCRdb's copy has only in-frame clones and lacks some. Of tens of thousands of clones listed, 96% are singletons. The sample's time point: recipient sample about 28 days before transplant, after cytoreduction. This material consisted of peripheral blood mononuclear cells, taken before stem cell transplant. These receptors all stem from a woman aged 45-59 years with acute myeloid leukemia. Some clones in this sample may be carry-over from other donors' samples.

The CDR3 DNA follows: TGTGCCAGCAACTCAGCCGAAGATCACACCTACGAGCAGTACTTC. Residues: CASNSAEDHTYEQYF. The V gene is TRBV6-5, the J gene TRBJ2-7, with D uncertain. Germline V gene sequence: CDR1 MNHEY, CDR2 SVGAGI. Trimming left V 7 bases short and J 2 bases short, with 18 bases between. This CDR3 is built from 15 residues.

V gene TRBV6-1 combines with J gene TRBJ2-7; TRBD2 agrees at 8 bases. Per germline, CDR1 MNHNS and CDR2 SASEGT. V lost 8 bases and J lost 3; bases outside the gene matches: 9. The CDR3 length is 14 residues. The CDR3 here is CASRGGQAYYEQYF. CDR3 coding DNA: TGTGCCAGCCGGGGGGGGCAGGCATACTACGAGCAGTACTTC.